This TCR beta chain appears in the sequencing data of a study of early T cells in non-severe SARS-CoV-2 infection. This clonotype was detected only a few times. Its antigen is currently unknown. General study points: VDJdb matching favored anti-spike CD8 responses, missing private and CD4 specificities.

The V and J ends lost 6 bases and 5 bases respectively, with 10 bases between them. Looked up from germline, CDR1 is SQVTM and CDR2 is ANQGSEA. This CDR3 spans 11 amino acids. Attachment of unique molecular identifiers was made to individual cDNA molecules. TCRdb independently ran MiXCR on the 5' RACE reads; one entry per CDR3 protein. The data show 70,000 to 95,000 distinct CDR3 sequences, with 16% seen just once and approximately 2.6% held by the top ten. The material sequenced was whole blood. The chain combines TRBV29-1 with TRBJ1-1, with D unresolved. The sequence was collected from an adult who was a healthcare worker with PCR-confirmed SARS-CoV-2 infection or an uninfected control (not recorded which). The CDR3 DNA reads as TGCAGCGTCGCCGTATCGACTGAAGCTTTCTTT. Protein product: CSVAVSTEAFF.